This T cell receptor beta chain came from a study of T-cell reconstitution after alpha-beta-depleted transplantation in children. A library of TCRbeta sequences, prepared with unique molecular identifiers, was generated. One entry per CDR3 protein results from TCRdb running MiXCR on the PCR reads. This table has about a million distinct CDR3 sequences, 25% to 30% appearing once. Trimming removed 5 bases at V and 8 bases at J, with 16 bases between. Per the germline V gene, CDR1 is SGHTA and CDR2 is FQGTGA. The CDR3 length is 14 residues. This clonotype was observed a few times. The TCR originated in a boy in the first two years of life who had a stem cell transplant for SCID, so the T cells may come from the graft donor. This specimen consisted of PBMCs, mostly from graft donor cells, obtained 360 days after TCRalphabeta/CD19-depleted stem cell transplant. The gene calls are TRBV7-3 and TRBJ2-1; D is tentatively TRBD1 or TRBD2 (5 bases each). CDR3: CASSLIGGSDEQFF. In DNA, the CDR3 is TGTGCCAGCAGCCTTATTGGGGGTTCGGATGAGCAGTTCTTC.